The 16 T cell receptor beta chains listed next were all sequenced from one sample in a study of PD-1 blockade in classical Hodgkin lymphoma. Time point: newly diagnosed, previously untreated cHL patient sample. Generated by immunoSEQ multiplex PCR, the TCRdb table keeps only in-frame clones and is missing some. Of 20,000 to 25,000 clones in the sample, nearly 95% were seen once. Input material: peripheral blood mononuclear cells (PBMCs). Receptors originate from a human donor with classical Hodgkin lymphoma.

The CDR3 nucleotides read TGTGCCAGCAGCTTAGGGGCTAGCGGATATGAGCAGTTCTTC. This codes for CASSLGASGYEQFF. V is TRBV7-2 and J is TRBJ2-1; 7 bases are a match to TRBD2. The germline V gene has CDR1 SGHTA and CDR2 FQGNSA. Unmatched junction bases numbered 5, after V lost 1 base and J lost 8 bases. The CDR3 contains 14 residues.

The chain joins TRBV5-1 to TRBJ1-2; 7 positions match TRBD1. V dropped 0 bases and J dropped 6; count of bases not matched to a gene: 5. Germline CDR1 reads SGHRS; CDR2 reads YFSETQ. The CDR3 runs to 14 residues. CDR3 protein: CASSLEGGRNGYTF. CDR3 DNA: TGCGCCAGCAGCTTGGAAGGGGGCCGGAATGGCTACACCTTC.

The V and J genes are TRBV5-4 and TRBJ2-7; D might be TRBD2 (6 bases). Between the trimmed V and J ends, which lost 6 bases and 0 bases, there was a span of 16 bases. CDR1 is SGHNT, CDR2 YYREEE, per germline (reference sequence). The CDR3 loop spans 15 amino acids. The CDR3: CASTPGGAASYEQYF. In DNA, the CDR3 is TGTGCCAGCACCCCGGGCGGGGCCGCCTCCTACGAGCAGTACTTC. The full variable domain, with the rest looked up from reference TRBV5-4 and TRBJ2-7, is ETGVTQSPTHLIKTRGQQVTLRCSSQSGHNTVSWYQQALGQGPQFIFQYYREEENGRGNFPPRFSGLQFPNYSSELNVNALELDDSALYLCASTPGGAASYEQYFGPGTRLTVT.

The rearrangement uses TRBV25-1 and TRBJ2-1; maybe TRBD1 (5 bases). Between the trimmed V and J ends, which lost 6 bases and 15 bases, there was a span of 15 bases. Germline values: CDR1 MGHDK, CDR2 SYGVNS. The CDR3 runs 11 residues. CDR3 sequence (DNA): TGTGCCAGCAGGGTCGCAGGGAAGACGTTCTTC. Amino acid sequence: CASRVAGKTFF.

This sequence joins TRBV7-9 and TRBJ2-5, with D possibly being TRBD1 or TRBD2 (5 bases each). Trimming removed 1 base from V and 3 bases from J, with 9 bases in between. Looked up from germline, CDR1 is SEHNR and CDR2 is FQNEAQ (reference sequence). There are 14 residues in the CDR3. The CDR3 reads CASSLGRDEETQYF. For the CDR3, the DNA is TGTGCCAGCAGCTTAGGAAGGGACGAAGAGACCCAGTACTTC.

This chain connects TRBV7-2 to TRBJ2-5; weak D call: TRBD1 (6 bases). The length of the CDR3 is 16 residues. Germline V gene data show CDR1 as SGHTA and CDR2 as FQGNSA. V was clipped by 0 bases and J by 1 base, with 12 bases between them. CDR3 residues: CASSLAGHQIQETQYF. DNA for the CDR3: TGTGCCAGCAGCTTAGCGGGACACCAGATCCAAGAGACCCAGTACTTC.

The chain employs TRBV15 and TRBJ2-3; 8 nucleotides agree with TRBD2. J was trimmed by 2 bases and V by 9 bases; bases with no gene match: 7. Germline V lookup: CDR1 LNHNV, CDR2 YYDKDF (reference sequence). CDR3 length: 14 amino acids. DNA for the CDR3: TGTGCCACAACTAGCGGAAGACACACAGATACGCAGTATTTT. Translation gives CATTSGRHTDTQYF.

V gene TRBV2 combines with J gene TRBJ2-7, with D perhaps given as TRBD1 or TRBD2 (5 bases each). This CDR3 has 13 residues. V shed 9 bases and J shed 4 bases, with 16 bases lying between them. Germline values: CDR1 SNHLY, CDR2 FYNNEI. The CDR3 region is CASTRDPGYEQYF. CDR3 DNA: TGTGCCAGTACCCGGGACCCTGGGTACGAGCAGTACTTC. The whole variable domain, remainder taken from reference TRBV2 and TRBJ2-7, is EPEVTQTPSHQVTQMGQEVILRCVPISNHLYFYWYRQILGQKVEFLVSFYNNEISEKSEIFDDQFSVERPDGSNFTLKIRSTKLEDSAMYFCASTRDPGYEQYFGPGTRLTVT.

V gene TRBV7-9 combines with J gene TRBJ1-1, with D maybe TRBD1 (5 bases). The V and J ends lost 1 base and 3 bases respectively, with 6 bases between them. CDR3 size: 13 residues. Per germline, CDR1 SEHNR and CDR2 FQNEAQ (reference sequence). CDR3 protein: CASSLVRDTEAFF. In DNA, the CDR3 is TGTGCCAGCAGCTTAGTCAGGGACACTGAAGCTTTCTTT.

CDR3 sequence reads: CASSPTGATNEKLFF. The CDR3, as DNA: TGTGCCAGCAGCCCGACGGGTGCAACTAATGAAAAACTGTTTTTT. The chain joins TRBV4-2 to TRBJ1-4; D unresolved. This CDR3 has 15 amino acids. Germline V gives CDR1 LGHNA, CDR2 YNFKEQ. V was shortened by 4 bases and J by 0 bases, with 9 bases between the two germline ends.

J is TRBJ2-1 and V is TRBV10-3; 14 bases match TRBD2. The CDR3 has 18 amino acids. Germline CDR1 ENHRY, CDR2 SYGVKD. Trimming cost V 7 bases and J 0 bases; bases outside gene matches: 8. The CDR3 DNA is TGTGCCATCACTCCGGGACTAGCGGGAGAGGTCTCCTACAATGAGCAGTTCTTC. It is translated as CAITPGLAGEVSYNEQFF.

This chain connects TRBV7-9 to TRBJ1-1; 9 bases align to TRBD1. V gave up 5 bases and J gave up 5 bases; unmatched junction bases: 18. The CDR3 spans 18 residues. Germline V gives CDR1 SEHNR, CDR2 FQNEAQ (reference sequence). CDR3 sequence (DNA): TGTGCCAGCAGCCACCTCACAGGGGGCGCCGGACCCTGGACTGAAGCTTTCTTT. Amino acid sequence: CASSHLTGGAGPWTEAFF.

In this sample, this clone turned up once. V usage is TRBV30 and J usage is TRBJ2-7; 8 bases match TRBD1. The CDR3 totals 13 residues. CDR1 is GTSNPN and CDR2 is SVGIG in the germline V gene (reference sequence). J lost 2 bases, V lost 3 bases, and 3 bases had no gene match. The CDR3 DNA is TGTGCCTGGAGGACAGGGGCCCCCTACGAGCAGTACTTC. Amino acid sequence: CAWRTGAPYEQYF. Variable domain in full (rest from reference TRBV30 and TRBJ2-7): SQTIHQWPATLVQPVGSPLSLECTVEGTSNPNLYWYRQAAGRGLQLLFYSVGIGQISSEVPQNLSASRPQDRQFILSSKKLLLSDSGFYLCAWRTGAPYEQYFGPGTRLTVT.

This chain connects TRBV7-6 to TRBJ2-2, with D tentatively TRBD2 (6 bases). CDR3 length equals 16 residues. Germline V gene data show CDR1 as SGHVS and CDR2 as FNYEAQ. Trimming shortened V by 4 bases and J by 6 bases, and 18 bases separated the two germline ends. The CDR3 is CASSSGPRLGAGELFF. The DNA of the CDR3 is TGTGCCAGCAGCTCAGGGCCGAGACTAGGGGCCGGGGAGCTGTTTTTT.

This clone was recorded a few times. The gene calls are TRBV10-3 and TRBJ1-5; no reliable D call. Germline CDR1 reads ENHRY; CDR2 reads SYGVKD. This CDR3 is built from 13 residues. The V end lost 3 bases, the J end lost 9 bases, and 12 bases lay between the germline ends. The CDR3 spells CAISDSAEGPQHF. The CDR3 coding sequence is TGTGCCATCAGTGACTCCGCCGAGGGGCCCCAGCATTTT.

This chain connects TRBV7-8 to TRBJ1-4; possible D gene TRBD1, 6 bases. Trimming pared 5 bases from V and 5 bases from J, leaving 12 bases between. The germline V gene has CDR1 SGHVS and CDR2 FQNEAQ. CDR3 length: 14 residues. The CDR3 DNA reads TGTGCCAGCAGCGGGACAAGCGAAAATGAAAAACTGTTTTTT. Encoded protein: CASSGTSENEKLFF.